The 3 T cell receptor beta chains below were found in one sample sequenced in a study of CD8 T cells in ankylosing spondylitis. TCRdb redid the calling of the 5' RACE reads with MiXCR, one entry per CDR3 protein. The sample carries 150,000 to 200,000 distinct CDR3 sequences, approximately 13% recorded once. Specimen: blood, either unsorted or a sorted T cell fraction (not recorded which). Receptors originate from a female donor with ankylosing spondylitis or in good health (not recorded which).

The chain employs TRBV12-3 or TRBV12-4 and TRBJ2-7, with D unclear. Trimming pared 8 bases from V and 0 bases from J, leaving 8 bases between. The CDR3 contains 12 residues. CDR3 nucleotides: TGTGCCAGCGCGACAAGCTCCTACGAGCAGTACTTC. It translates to CASATSSYEQYF.

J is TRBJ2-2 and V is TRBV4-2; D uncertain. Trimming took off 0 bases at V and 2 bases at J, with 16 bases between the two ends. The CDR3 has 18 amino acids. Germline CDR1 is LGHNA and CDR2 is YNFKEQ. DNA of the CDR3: TGTGCCAGCAGCCAAGATCAAAGGGTAGGCGCCAACACCGGGGAGCTGTTTTTT. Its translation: CASSQDQRVGANTGELFF.

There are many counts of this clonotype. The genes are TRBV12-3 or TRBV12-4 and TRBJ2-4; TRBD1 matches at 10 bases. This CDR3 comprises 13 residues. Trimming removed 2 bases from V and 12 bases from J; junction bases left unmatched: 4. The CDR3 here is CASSLQDRGYQYF. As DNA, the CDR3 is TGTGCCAGCAGTTTACAGGACAGGGGGTATCAGTACTTC.